A single sample is the source of the 27 T cell receptor beta chains below, sequenced in a study of shared clonotypes between healthy human individuals. The protocol was immunoSEQ multiplex PCR, while the TCRdb copy is restricted to in-frame clones and leaves out a portion. Counted here are about 1.5 million clones, around 98% occurring once; the ten biggest clones make up 0.45%. The sequencing input was naive CD4+ T cells sorted from blood. The subset is: CD45RA+ positively selected. The source of these receptors is a young man in good health.

The rearrangement uses TRBV9 and TRBJ2-5; 9 positions agree with TRBD1. The CDR3 contains 15 residues. The J segment lost 4 bases and the V segment lost 0 bases, leaving 4 bases of the junction unmatched. The germline CDR1 and CDR2 sequences are SGDLS and YYNGEE. The CDR3 DNA sequence: TGTGCCAGCAGCGTAGACAGGGGGCAAGGAGAGACCCAGTACTTC. It is translated as CASSVDRGQGETQYF.

V and J are TRBV6-5 and TRBJ1-4; D gene unclear. The CDR3 totals 14 residues. Germline values: CDR1 MNHEY, CDR2 SVGAGI. Trimming pared 0 bases from V and 5 bases from J, leaving 7 bases between. In DNA, the CDR3 is TGTGCCAGCAGTTACTCGACCCGGAATGAAAAACTGTTTTTT. As protein: CASSYSTRNEKLFF.

This clone was observed a single time. The chain links TRBV11-3 to TRBJ2-1; D is possibly TRBD1 or TRBD2 (5 bases each). This CDR3 spans 13 amino acids. V was pared by 3 bases and J by 6 bases, with 9 bases between. Germline CDR1 SGHNT, CDR2 YENEEA. For the CDR3, the DNA is TGTGCCAGCAGCTTGTTGGGGGTCAATGAGCAGTTCTTC. Its protein is CASSLLGVNEQFF.

The V gene is TRBV7-2, the J gene TRBJ2-7; 8 nucleotides match TRBD2. The CDR3 is 15 residues long. Losses at the gene ends were 3 bases for V and 1 base for J; bases not matched to a gene: 5. Germline values: CDR1 SGHTA, CDR2 FQGNSA. DNA for the CDR3: TGTGCCAGCAGCTTCCTAGCGGGCCTTTCCTACGAGCAGTACTTC. Its protein product is CASSFLAGLSYEQYF.

The rearrangement links TRBV18 to TRBJ2-2; D call uncertain. The length of the CDR3 is 13 residues. Germline CDR1 reads KGHSH; CDR2 reads LQKENI. Trimming shortened V by 0 bases and J by 8 bases, and 7 bases separated the two germline ends. The CDR3 coding sequence is TGTGCCAGCTCACCACCGTGGGGAGGGGAGCTGTTTTTT. This codes for CASSPPWGGELFF.

The chain is built from TRBV18 and TRBJ2-7, with 8 bases fitting TRBD2. Germline assignment: CDR1 KGHSH and CDR2 LQKENI. V was pared by 3 bases and J by 7 bases, with 14 bases of the junction left unmatched. The CDR3 is 16 amino acids. DNA of the CDR3: TGTGCCAGCTCACCGGCAGCGGGAGTTGTCCTCGGAGAGCAGTACTTC. It specifies CASSPAAGVVLGEQYF.

The gene calls are TRBV15 and TRBJ2-3; TRBD1 or TRBD2 may be the D gene (7 bases each). Looked up from germline, CDR1 is LNHNV and CDR2 is YYDKDF (reference sequence). This CDR3 is 17 amino acids long. V lost 1 base and J 0 bases, leaving 14 bases between the germline ends. CDR3 amino acids: CATSRGEGAGSTDTQYF. The CDR3, as DNA: TGTGCCACCAGCAGAGGGGAGGGGGCTGGTAGCACAGATACGCAGTATTTT. The variable domain in full, with the rest retrieved from reference TRBV15 and TRBJ2-3, is DAMVIQNPRYQVTQFGKPVTLSCSQTLNHNVMYWYQQKSSQAPKLLFHYYDKDFNNEADTPDNFQSRRPNTSFCFLDIRSPGLGDTAMYLCATSRGEGAGSTDTQYFGPGTRLTVL.

J is TRBJ2-1 and V is TRBV5-1; D gene ambiguous. The V gene's germline CDR1 is SGHRS and CDR2 YFSETQ. The CDR3 covers 12 residues. V was cut by 1 base and J by 12 bases, with 11 bases left in between. This chain's CDR3 is CASSLSGVMQFF. CDR3 DNA sequence: TGCGCCAGCAGCTTGAGTGGGGTGATGCAGTTCTTC.

CDR3 region: CASSLALAGGNEQFF. The DNA of the CDR3 is TGCGCCAGCAGCTTGGCTCTAGCGGGAGGCAATGAGCAGTTCTTC. The chain links TRBV5-1 to TRBJ2-1; 11 bases are a match to TRBD2. This CDR3 spans 15 amino acids. V shed 0 bases, J shed 6 bases, and the junction held 2 bases outside the gene matches. Looked up from germline, CDR1 is SGHRS and CDR2 is YFSETQ.

The chain links TRBV18 to TRBJ1-2; tentative D call: TRBD1 (5 bases). Trimming removed 5 bases from V and 4 bases from J, with 11 bases in between. The V gene's germline CDR1 is KGHSH and CDR2 LQKENI. This CDR3 has 13 amino acids. In nucleotides, the CDR3 is TGTGCCAGCTCAGGGACGGAAATCTATGGCTACACCTTC. This gives the protein CASSGTEIYGYTF.

This chain connects TRBV28 to TRBJ1-2, with a tentative D call TRBD1 (5 bases). CDR3 size: 12 residues. V was cut by 5 bases and J by 8 bases, with 12 bases left in between. Germline V lookup: CDR1 MDHEN, CDR2 SYDVKM. DNA for the CDR3: TGTGCCAGCAGTCAAACAGGAGAAGGCTACACCTTC. Protein product: CASSQTGEGYTF.

The genes are TRBV5-1 and TRBJ2-5; D is possibly TRBD2 (5 bases). V was cut by 1 base and J by 1 base, with 8 bases left in between. Looked up from germline, CDR1 is SGHRS and CDR2 is YFSETQ. This CDR3 has 14 amino acids. The chain's CDR3 is CASSLIGVQETQYF. The CDR3 DNA reads as TGCGCCAGCAGCTTGATCGGGGTCCAAGAGACCCAGTACTTC.

The chain employs TRBV19 and TRBJ2-3, with TRBD2 identical over 8 bases. The CDR3 is 17 residues long. Germline CDR1 reads LNHDA; CDR2 reads SQIVND (reference sequence). Trimming removed 3 bases from V and 0 bases from J; junction bases left unmatched: 8. In DNA form, the CDR3 reads TGTGCCAGTAGTATGTATCGGGGGGGCCCAAGCACAGATACGCAGTATTTT. Amino acids: CASSMYRGGPSTDTQYF.

The rearrangement joins TRBV18 to TRBJ2-2; the D is unclear. The CDR3 contains 17 residues. Germline assignment: CDR1 KGHSH and CDR2 LQKENI. The V and J ends lost 3 bases and 2 bases respectively, with 16 bases between them. The CDR3: CASSPPNPLSNTGELFF. DNA of the CDR3: TGTGCCAGCTCACCGCCCAACCCCCTCTCCAACACCGGGGAGCTGTTTTTT. The full variable domain, with the rest looked up from reference TRBV18 and TRBJ2-2, is NAGVMQNPRHLVRRRGQEARLRCSPMKGHSHVYWYRQLPEEGLKFMVYLQKENIIDESGMPKERFSAEFPKEGPSILRIQQVVRGDSAAYFCASSPPNPLSNTGELFFGEGSRLTVL.

The chain combines TRBV19 with TRBJ1-1; no definite D call. The CDR3 runs to 15 residues. From germline, CDR1 is LNHDA and CDR2 SQIVND (reference sequence). The V end was cut by 3 bases, the J end by 1 base, with 12 bases between. CDR3 amino acids: CASSIVPGSNTEAFF. CDR3 sequence (DNA): TGTGCCAGTAGTATCGTTCCGGGATCGAACACTGAAGCTTTCTTT. Full variable domain (remainder filled in from reference TRBV19 and TRBJ1-1): DGGITQSPKYLFRKEGQNVTLSCEQNLNHDAMYWYRQDPGQGLRLIYYSQIVNDFQKGDIAEGYSVSREKKESFPLTVTSAQKNPTAFYLCASSIVPGSNTEAFFGQGTRLTVV.

The chain employs TRBV30 and TRBJ1-5; D is possibly TRBD1 (5 bases). V gave up 2 bases and J gave up 2 bases, with 13 bases separating them. CDR1 GTSNPN and CDR2 SVGIG come from the germline V gene (reference sequence). CDR3 length: 15 amino acids. CDR3 protein: CAWSQRGARNQPQHF. The CDR3 DNA reads TGTGCCTGGAGTCAAAGGGGAGCCCGCAATCAGCCCCAGCATTTT.

The chain is built from TRBV9 and TRBJ2-5; 9 nucleotides align to TRBD2. J gave up 4 bases and V 0 bases, and 7 bases lay outside the gene matches. The CDR3 extends over 16 amino acids. Germline-derived CDR1 and CDR2 are SGDLS and YYNGEE. The CDR3 bases are TGTGCCAGCAGCGTAGATTCTAGCGGGATCTTAGAGACCCAGTACTTC. Its protein is CASSVDSSGILETQYF.

The chain combines TRBV9 with TRBJ1-3; 7 bases line up with TRBD1. Trimming at V came to 0 bases and at J to 3 bases, leaving 3 bases not matched to a gene. CDR3 length: 15 residues. Germline V gives CDR1 SGDLS, CDR2 YYNGEE. The DNA for the CDR3 is TGTGCCAGCAGCGTAGGAACAGGGGTTGGAAACACCATATATTTT. Translated: CASSVGTGVGNTIYF.

The count of this clone is one. V and J are TRBV5-1 and TRBJ2-3; TRBD2 matches at 14 bases. Trimming took 3 bases from V and 3 from J; bases not matched to a gene: 12. The CDR3 loop spans 19 amino acids. Germline assignment: CDR1 SGHRS and CDR2 YFSETQ. CDR3 nucleotides: TGCGCCAGCAGCTCAACGGGACTAGCGGGAGAGGGCGAGACAGATACGCAGTATTTT. Translation gives CASSSTGLAGEGETDTQYF.

The V gene is TRBV19, the J gene TRBJ1-5; 8 bases agree with TRBD1. The CDR3 length is 14 residues. V was pared by 4 bases and J by 11 bases, with 10 bases of the junction left unmatched. Germline V CDR1 and CDR2: LNHDA, SQIVND (reference sequence). The CDR3 here is CASSTRQGTSAQHF. As DNA, the CDR3 is TGTGCCAGTAGTACCCGACAGGGGACCTCGGCCCAGCATTTT.

The chain combines TRBV4-1 with TRBJ2-5; 11 bases fit TRBD2. The V gene end was trimmed by 5 bases and the J gene end by 1 base; junction bases not matched to a gene: 12. The CDR3 contains 18 residues. Looked up from germline, CDR1 is MGHRA and CDR2 is YSYEKL. Written as DNA, the CDR3 is TGCGCCAGCAGCTCCCACAATCGACTAGCGGGACGCCAAGAGACCCAGTACTTC. Its protein is CASSSHNRLAGRQETQYF.

The rearrangement uses TRBV19 and TRBJ2-4; 13 bases match TRBD2. V lost 6 bases and J lost 0; bases outside the gene matches: 8. CDR1 LNHDA and CDR2 SQIVND come from the germline V gene (reference sequence). The CDR3 sequence is 18 residues long. The CDR3 nucleotides read TGTGCCAGTAGGGGACTAGCGGGACCTCCGCTAGCCAAAAACATTCAGTACTTC. As protein: CASRGLAGPPLAKNIQYF.

The V call is TRBV5-6, the J call TRBJ1-5; D uncertain. Germline V gene sequence: CDR1 SGHDT, CDR2 YYEEEE. This CDR3 contains 15 residues. Deletions cut 1 base from V and 0 bases from J, with 8 bases between. CDR3 residues: CASSLMLNSNQPQHF. CDR3 bases: TGTGCCAGCAGCTTGATGCTGAATAGCAATCAGCCCCAGCATTTT.

Note on this clone: One end of the junction varies from germline; a read error may be responsible. The rearrangement links TRBV7-7 to TRBJ1-5; TRBD1 matches 8 bases. The CDR3 sequence is 18 residues long. Germline loops: CDR1 SSHAT, CDR2 FNYEAQ (reference sequence). The CDR3 reads CASTKRQGAKGSNQPQHF. As DNA, the CDR3 is TGTGCTAGCACCAAGAGGCAGGGGGCAAAGGGGAGCAATCAGCCCCAGCATTTT.

Remarks on this clone: One end of the junction does not line up with germline, which may come from a read error. V gene TRBV7-7 combines with J gene TRBJ1-4, with unresolved D. Per germline, CDR1 SSHAT and CDR2 FNYEAQ (reference sequence). CDR3 length equals 13 residues. The CDR3 loop is CASSFQVGEKLFF. The DNA of the CDR3 is TGTGCTAGCAGCTTCCAGGTGGGCGAAAAACTGTTTTTT.

The chain is built from TRBV28 and TRBJ1-5, with D possibly being TRBD1 (5 bases). V gave up 4 bases and J gave up 0 bases, with 10 bases separating them. The CDR3 has 15 residues. Per the germline V gene, CDR1 is MDHEN and CDR2 is SYDVKM. CDR3 DNA: TGTGCCAGCAGTTACGGGGCCCTTAGCAATCAGCCCCAGCATTTT. Translated, it gives CASSYGALSNQPQHF. Full variable domain (rest looked up from reference TRBV28 and TRBJ1-5): DVKVTQSSRYLVKRTGEKVFLECVQDMDHENMFWYRQDPGLGLRLIYFSYDVKMKEKGDIPEGYSVSREKKERFSLILESASTNQTSMYLCASSYGALSNQPQHFGDGTRLSIL.

The rearrangement links TRBV9 to TRBJ1-1; 9 bases are shared with TRBD1. This CDR3 has 14 residues. CDR1 and CDR2 from the germline V gene are SGDLS and YYNGEE. The trim removed 4 bases at V and 4 bases at J, leaving 5 bases unmatched. The CDR3 here is CASSSTGGSTEAFF. The DNA of the CDR3 is TGTGCCAGCAGCTCGACAGGGGGTAGCACTGAAGCTTTCTTT.